This TCR beta chain came from a study of blood T cell repertoires in COVID-19. Study summary: The origin of the acute and convalescent COVID-19 samples was the United States, Italy and Spain. From T cells, B-cell-depleted T cells, or PBMCs came the material, which was cDNA or gDNA.

The V gene's germline CDR1 is SGHTA and CDR2 FQGNSA. The V gene lost 6 bases and the J gene lost 0 bases, with 17 bases spanning the gap. The CDR3 length is 16 residues. Authors' data handling: Scientists estimated how many nucleated cells there were by amplifying reference gene primers. Sequenced by immunoSEQ multiplex PCR; TCRdb stores in-frame clones only, minus some. Clone size and V and J calls were adopted from that table, with D and trimming inferred from the DNA. The repertoire holds about 55,000 clones, with 75% to 90% as singletons. Sequencing was performed on peripheral blood. The sequence was obtained from a woman aged 55-70 years with acute or convalescent COVID-19. This chain links TRBV7-2 with TRBJ1-1; the D gene is possibly TRBD1 (6 bases). The CDR3 spells CASSQWGGAVNTEAFF. CDR3 DNA sequence: TGTGCCAGCAGTCAGTGGGGGGGCGCGGTGAACACTGAAGCTTTCTTT.